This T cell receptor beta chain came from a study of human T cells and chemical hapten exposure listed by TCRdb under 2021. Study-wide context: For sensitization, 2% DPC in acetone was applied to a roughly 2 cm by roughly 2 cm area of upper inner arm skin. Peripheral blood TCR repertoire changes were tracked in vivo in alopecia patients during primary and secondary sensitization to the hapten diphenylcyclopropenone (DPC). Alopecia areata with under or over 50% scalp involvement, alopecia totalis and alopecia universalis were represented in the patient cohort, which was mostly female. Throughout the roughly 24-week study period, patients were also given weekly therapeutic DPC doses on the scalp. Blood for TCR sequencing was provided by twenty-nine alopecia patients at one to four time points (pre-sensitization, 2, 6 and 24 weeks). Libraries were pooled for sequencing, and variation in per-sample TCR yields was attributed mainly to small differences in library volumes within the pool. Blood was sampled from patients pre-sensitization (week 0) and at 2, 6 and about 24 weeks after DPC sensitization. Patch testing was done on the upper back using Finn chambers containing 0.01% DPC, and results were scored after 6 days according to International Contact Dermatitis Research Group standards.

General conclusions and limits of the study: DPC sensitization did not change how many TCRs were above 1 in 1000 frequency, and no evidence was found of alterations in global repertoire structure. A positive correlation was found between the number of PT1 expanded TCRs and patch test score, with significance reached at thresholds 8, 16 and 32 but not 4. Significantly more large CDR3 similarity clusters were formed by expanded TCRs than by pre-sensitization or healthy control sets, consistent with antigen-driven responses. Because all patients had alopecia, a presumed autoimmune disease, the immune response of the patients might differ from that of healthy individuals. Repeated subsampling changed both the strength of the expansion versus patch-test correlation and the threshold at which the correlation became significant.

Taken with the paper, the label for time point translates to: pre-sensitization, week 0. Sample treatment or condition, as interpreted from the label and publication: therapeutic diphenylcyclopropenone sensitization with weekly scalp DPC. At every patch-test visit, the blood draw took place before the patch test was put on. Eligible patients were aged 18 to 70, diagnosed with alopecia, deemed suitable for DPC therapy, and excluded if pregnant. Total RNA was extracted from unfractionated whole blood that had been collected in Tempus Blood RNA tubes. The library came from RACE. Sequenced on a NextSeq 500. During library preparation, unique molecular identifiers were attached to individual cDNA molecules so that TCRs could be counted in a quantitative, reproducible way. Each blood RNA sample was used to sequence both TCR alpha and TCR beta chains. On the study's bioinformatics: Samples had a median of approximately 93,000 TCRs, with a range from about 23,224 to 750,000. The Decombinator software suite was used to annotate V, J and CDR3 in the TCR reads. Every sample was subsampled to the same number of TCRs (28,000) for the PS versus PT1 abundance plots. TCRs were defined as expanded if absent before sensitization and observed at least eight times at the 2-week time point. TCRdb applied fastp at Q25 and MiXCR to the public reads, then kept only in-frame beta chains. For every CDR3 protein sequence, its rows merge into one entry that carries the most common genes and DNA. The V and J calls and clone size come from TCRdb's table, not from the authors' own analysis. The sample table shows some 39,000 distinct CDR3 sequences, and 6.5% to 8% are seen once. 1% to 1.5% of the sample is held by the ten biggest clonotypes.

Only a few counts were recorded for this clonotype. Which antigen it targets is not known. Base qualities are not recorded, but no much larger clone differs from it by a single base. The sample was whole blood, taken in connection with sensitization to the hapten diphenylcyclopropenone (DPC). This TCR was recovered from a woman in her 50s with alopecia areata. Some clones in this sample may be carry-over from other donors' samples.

The nucleotides are TGTGCCAGCAGCTCCCGGGACAGGATTACGGAGACCCAGTACTTC. Its product reads: CASSSRDRITETQYF. The chain is assembled from TRBV11-2 and TRBJ2-5, with TRBD1 matching 8 junction bases. Compared with germline, V lacks 4 bases and J lacks 5 bases; bases without a gene match: 9. The germline V gene yields SGHAT for CDR1 and FQNNGV for CDR2. CDR3 length: 15 amino acids, cysteine to phenylalanine. Only the CDR3 part of the read is kept: 45 bases, read in frame from the first base.